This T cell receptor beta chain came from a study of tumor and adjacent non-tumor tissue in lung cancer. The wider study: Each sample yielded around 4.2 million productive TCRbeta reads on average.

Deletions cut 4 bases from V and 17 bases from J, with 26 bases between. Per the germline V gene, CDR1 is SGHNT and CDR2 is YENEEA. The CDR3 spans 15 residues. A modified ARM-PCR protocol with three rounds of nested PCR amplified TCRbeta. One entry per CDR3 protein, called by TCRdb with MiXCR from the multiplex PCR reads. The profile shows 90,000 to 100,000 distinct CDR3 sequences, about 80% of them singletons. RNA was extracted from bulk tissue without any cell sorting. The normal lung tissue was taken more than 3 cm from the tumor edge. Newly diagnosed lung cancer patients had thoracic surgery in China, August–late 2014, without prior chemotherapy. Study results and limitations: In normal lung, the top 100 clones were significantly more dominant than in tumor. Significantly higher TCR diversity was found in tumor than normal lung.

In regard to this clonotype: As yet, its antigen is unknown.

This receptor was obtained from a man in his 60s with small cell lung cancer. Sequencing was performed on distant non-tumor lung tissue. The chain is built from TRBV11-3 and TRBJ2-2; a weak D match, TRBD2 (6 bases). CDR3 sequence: CASSYGSGGTGEPFF. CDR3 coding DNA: TGTGCCAGCAGCTACGGTAGCGGAGGGACCGGGGAGCCATTTTTT.